A single sample gave rise to the 26 T cell receptor beta chains below, sequenced in a study of CD8+CD57+ T cells in acquired aplastic anemia. Genomic DNA, serving as template, underwent TCR beta VDJ and CDR3 profiling. TCRdb itself ran the reads through MiXCR, one entry per CDR3 protein. The repertoire holds about 68,000 distinct CDR3 sequences, 45% to 55% seen once, with roughly 8% in the top ten. Specimen: sorted CD4+, CD8+, or CD8+CD57+ T cells (not recorded which) from PBMCs. The source of these receptors is a human donor in good health, serving as a control.

The chain is built from TRBV7-8 and TRBJ2-7; tentatively, D is TRBD2 (6 bases). In germline, CDR1 is SGHVS, CDR2 FQNEAQ. The CDR3 has 14 residues. V was shortened by 2 bases and J by 0 bases, with 8 bases between the two germline ends. CDR3 loop: CASSLKRVSYEQYF. The DNA of the CDR3 is TGTGCCAGCAGCTTAAAGCGGGTCTCCTACGAGCAGTACTTC.

In DNA form, the CDR3 reads TGTGCCAGCAGCGTAGCGGGGGCCGCCTCCTACGAGCAGTACTTC. Protein sequence: CASSVAGAASYEQYF. This chain links TRBV9 with TRBJ2-7, with D possibly called TRBD1 or TRBD2 (6 bases each). This CDR3 contains 15 residues. The germline V and J ends were trimmed by 0 bases and 0 bases, with 10 bases remaining between them. CDR1 and CDR2 (germline): SGDLS, YYNGEE. Based on the CDR3 plus reference TRBV9 and TRBJ2-7, the full variable domain is DSGVTQTPKHLITATGQRVTLRCSPRSGDLSVYWYQQSLDQGLQFLIQYYNGEERAKGNILERFSAQQFPDLHSELNLSSLELGDSALYFCASSVAGAASYEQYFGPGTRLTVT.

This clonotype came up once. CDR3 amino acids: CASSLLGESGYTF. CDR3 DNA sequence: TGTGCCAGCAGCTTATTGGGGGAGTCAGGCTACACCTTC. J is TRBJ1-2 and V is TRBV7-9; the D gene is possibly TRBD1 (5 bases). There are 13 residues in the CDR3. Trimming cost V 2 bases and J 8 bases, with 12 bases left between them. Germline lookup yields CDR1 SEHNR and CDR2 FQNEAQ (reference sequence).

This clonotype has at least ten counts. The chain couples TRBV7-3 to TRBJ2-2; D remains unclear. V dropped 1 base and J dropped 10 bases, with 13 bases sitting between them. The CDR3 loop spans 14 amino acids. Germline assignment: CDR1 SGHTA and CDR2 FQGTGA. CDR3 sequence: CASSLSHSATELFF. CDR3 nucleotides: TGTGCCAGCAGCTTAAGTCACTCGGCGACGGAGCTGTTTTTT.

The chain uses TRBV19 and TRBJ2-3, with D possibly being TRBD1 (6 bases). CDR1 is LNHDA and CDR2 is SQIVND in the germline V gene (reference sequence). The CDR3 length is 15 residues. V lost 6 bases and J 4 bases, leaving 17 bases between the germline ends. In DNA form, the CDR3 reads TGTGCCAGTAGCACCATAGTTGGGGGCTCAGATACGCAGTATTTT. This sequence encodes CASSTIVGGSDTQYF.

This chain uses TRBV15 with TRBJ2-2; D assignment may be TRBD1 or TRBD2 (6 bases each). Germline loops: CDR1 LNHNV, CDR2 YYDKDF (reference sequence). Trimming took 6 bases from V and 2 from J, leaving 10 bases between them. The CDR3 consists of 14 residues. CDR3 protein: CATRRDKNTGELFF. CDR3 sequence (DNA): TGTGCCACCAGGCGGGACAAAAACACCGGGGAGCTGTTTTTT. Full variable domain (rest looked up from reference TRBV15 and TRBJ2-2): DAMVIQNPRYQVTQFGKPVTLSCSQTLNHNVMYWYQQKSSQAPKLLFHYYDKDFNNEADTPDNFQSRRPNTSFCFLDIRSPGLGDTAMYLCATRRDKNTGELFFGEGSRLTVL.

The V and J genes are TRBV6-1 and TRBJ2-1; D uncertain. With 2 bases removed from V and 0 bases from J, the gap between germline ends came to 8 bases. This CDR3 contains 15 residues. Germline CDR1 and CDR2: MNHNS and SASEGT. In DNA form, the CDR3 reads TGTGCCAGCAGTGAACGTCCAGCCTCCTACAATGAGCAGTTCTTC. Protein product: CASSERPASYNEQFF.

Only a few counts were recorded for this clonotype. V is TRBV29-1 and J is TRBJ1-2, with D unclear. The V end lost 7 bases, the J end lost 7 bases, and 16 bases lay between the germline ends. The CDR3 runs to 12 residues. CDR1 and CDR2 (germline): SQVTM, ANQGSEA. CDR3 DNA: TGCAGCGGTGAGGAGGGAGAGGCTGGCTACACCTTC. Protein sequence: CSGEEGEAGYTF.

A note on this clonotype: The junction departs from the called germline gene at one end, perhaps through a read error. This chain links TRBV20-1 with TRBJ2-7; D is uncertain. The CDR3 extends over 13 amino acids. Germline CDR1 is DFQATT and CDR2 is SNEGSKA (reference sequence). The CDR3 spells CSAKSPTHYEQYF. DNA of the CDR3: TGCAGTGCCAAGAGCCCCACTCACTACGAACAGTACTTC.

This clonotype was counted between two and nine times. J is TRBJ2-5 and V is TRBV13, with 8 bases aligning to TRBD2. J was trimmed by 5 bases and V by 5 bases; bases with no gene match: 10. This CDR3 is 15 amino acids long. Germline CDR1 PRHDT, CDR2 FYEKMQ (reference sequence). The CDR3 protein is CASSPPGGGFETQYF. CDR3 nucleotides: TGTGCCAGCAGCCCGCCGGGCGGGGGGTTCGAGACCCAGTACTTC.

There are a few counts of this clonotype. The chain carries TRBV10-2 and TRBJ1-2; D unclear. This CDR3 comprises 14 residues. V was clipped by 0 bases and J by 4 bases, with 9 bases between them. Germline-derived CDR1 and CDR2 are WSHSY and SAAADI. CDR3 sequence reads: CASSESSGLYGYTF. The CDR3, as DNA: TGCGCCAGCAGTGAGTCCTCAGGCCTCTATGGCTACACCTTC.

This clonotype came up many times. The genes are TRBV20-1 and TRBJ2-2, with D possibly being TRBD2 (5 bases). Germline assignment: CDR1 DFQATT and CDR2 SNEGSKA (reference sequence). Trimming pared 6 bases from V and 2 bases from J, leaving 7 bases between. This CDR3 spans 12 amino acids. CDR3 bases: TGCAGTGCGACTATAAACACCGGGGAGCTGTTTTTT. It codes for CSATINTGELFF.

The rearrangement joins TRBV2 to TRBJ2-7; TRBD2 is a possible D gene (6 bases). This CDR3 has 15 residues. Germline V gene sequence: CDR1 SNHLY, CDR2 FYNNEI. Trimming shortened V by 4 bases and J by 6 bases, and 19 bases separated the two germline ends. CDR3 DNA: TGTGCCAGCAGTGCCGATGGAGGGGTTGCGCGCGAGCAGTACTTC. Its translation is CASSADGGVAREQYF.

The chain joins TRBV10-2 to TRBJ1-1; 8 nucleotides line up with TRBD1. Trimming took 7 bases from V and 0 from J; bases not matched to a gene: 10. Germline V gene data show CDR1 as WSHSY and CDR2 as SAAADI. This CDR3 is built from 16 residues. The CDR3 protein is CASNARTGTMNTEAFF. Here the CDR3 DNA reads TGCGCCAGCAACGCTCGGACAGGGACAATGAACACTGAAGCTTTCTTT.

At least ten counts were recorded for this clonotype. The chain carries TRBV7-9 and TRBJ2-7; TRBD2 matches 7 bases. The trim removed 0 bases at V and 1 base at J, leaving 9 bases unmatched. This CDR3 has 17 residues. Looked up from germline, CDR1 is SEHNR and CDR2 is FQNEAQ (reference sequence). The CDR3 nucleotides are TGTGCCAGCAGCTTAGCGGGCCTCGATAGCGGGTCCTACGAGCAGTACTTC. Its protein is CASSLAGLDSGSYEQYF.

Concerning this clonotype itself: A much larger clone lies a single base off, so this may be a read error. The V gene is TRBV6-4, the J gene TRBJ1-1; D perhaps matches TRBD1 (5 bases). Germline lookup yields CDR1 MRHNA and CDR2 SNTAGT. V was clipped by 4 bases and J by 1 base, with 10 bases between them. The CDR3 runs to 14 residues. As DNA, the CDR3 is TGTGCCAGCAGTGGTGGAGGGGAGAACACTGAAGCTTTCTTT. Translation: CASSGGGENTEAFF.

This clonotype is labeled as medium-sized (0.01 to 0.1%). The chain joins TRBV10-2 to TRBJ2-1, with 7 bases fitting TRBD2. This CDR3 comprises 17 residues. V shed 5 bases and J 3 bases; nucleotides not matched to a gene: 13. Germline-derived CDR1 and CDR2 are WSHSY and SAAADI. In DNA form, the CDR3 reads TGCGCCAGCAGTAGTCACTGGCTAGCGGACGGCTACAATGAGCAGTTCTTC. It yields the protein CASSSHWLADGYNEQFF.

On this clonotype: A junction end diverges from the germline sequence, so it may reflect a read error. J is TRBJ2-5 and V is TRBV15; D might be TRBD1 or TRBD2, each matching 6 bases. CDR3 length equals 16 residues. Germline V gene data show CDR1 as LNHNV and CDR2 as YYDKDF (reference sequence). The CDR3 loop reads CATSRGRGLDQEAQYF. CDR3 nucleotides: TGTGCCACCAGCAGAGGACGGGGGCTGGACCAAGAGGCCCAGTACTTC.

The CDR3 nucleotides read TGTGCCAGCAGCTTAGAGGGGGGCAGGTTCAGGGGCTACACCTTC. Residues: CASSLEGGRFRGYTF. This chain connects TRBV11-2 to TRBJ1-2; tentatively, D is TRBD1 (6 bases). CDR1 is SGHAT, CDR2 FQNNGV, per germline. This CDR3 region has 15 residues. V was shortened by 0 bases and J by 8 bases, with 16 bases between the two germline ends.

This clonotype was counted a few times. This chain links TRBV7-9 with TRBJ1-1, with unresolved D. Germline V gene lookup returns CDR1 SEHNR and CDR2 FQNEAQ (reference sequence). V was shortened by 3 bases and J by 1 base, with 3 bases between the two germline ends. This CDR3 is 12 amino acids long. CDR3 DNA sequence: TGTGCCAGCAGCTTCGAGAACACTGAAGCTTTCTTT. It is translated as CASSFENTEAFF.

This clonotype was counted many times. V usage is TRBV12-3 or TRBV12-4 and J usage is TRBJ2-1; perhaps TRBD1 as D (6 bases). Trimming stripped 2 bases from V and 5 bases from J, with 22 bases between. The CDR3 spans 18 residues. The CDR3 sequence: CASSLNPPVRTDNNEQFF. CDR3 DNA: TGTGCCAGCAGTTTAAACCCTCCTGTCAGGACAGATAACAATGAGCAGTTCTTC.

This clonotype was seen repeatedly, ten times or more. This sequence joins TRBV27 and TRBJ1-2; possible D gene TRBD1, 5 bases. Trimming took off 5 bases at V and 3 bases at J, with 13 bases between the two ends. The germline V gene has CDR1 MNHEY and CDR2 SMNVEV (reference sequence). The length of the CDR3 is 14 residues. The DNA of the CDR3 is TGTGCCAGCAGTGCAGGGCGAAGGGACTATGGCTACACCTTC. The encoded protein is CASSAGRRDYGYTF.

This clonotype was detected many times. CDR3 in amino acids: CASSPPTVNEAFF. The CDR3, as DNA: TGTGCCAGCAGTCCCCCGACAGTGAATGAAGCTTTCTTT. This sequence joins TRBV6-1 and TRBJ1-1; a possible D gene is TRBD1 (5 bases). The CDR3 has 13 amino acids. Trimming took 5 bases from V and 7 from J, leaving 14 bases between them. Looked up from germline, CDR1 is MNHNS and CDR2 is SASEGT.

This chain connects TRBV11-1 to TRBJ2-7; tentatively, D is TRBD1 or TRBD2 (6 bases each). CDR1 and CDR2 (germline): SGHAT, FQDESV (reference sequence). The CDR3 covers 16 residues. With 5 bases removed from V and 2 bases from J, the gap between germline ends came to 19 bases. CDR3 bases: TGTGCCAGCAGCCTCCGAGGGGGGCAAGGAACCTACGAGCAGTACTTC. It yields the protein CASSLRGGQGTYEQYF.

This clonotype is categorized as medium-sized (0.01 to 0.1%). The rearrangement uses TRBV7-8 and TRBJ2-7, with 7 positions matching TRBD2. V lost 7 bases and J lost 2; bases outside the gene matches: 5. This CDR3 has 13 residues. From germline, CDR1 is SGHVS and CDR2 FQNEAQ. The CDR3 loop reads CASTPGTTYEQYF. Here the CDR3 DNA reads TGTGCCAGCACCCCCGGGACTACCTACGAGCAGTACTTC.

V is TRBV11-2 and J is TRBJ1-1; tentative D call: TRBD1 (6 bases). CDR3 length: 15 residues. V lost 6 bases, J lost 12 bases, and 26 bases lay in between. The V gene's germline CDR1 is SGHAT and CDR2 FQNNGV. In DNA form, the CDR3 reads TGTGCCAGCAGTGAATTGGCGGCAGGGGCCGGGAGGACTTTCTTT. Its translation: CASSELAAGAGRTFF. Together with reference TRBV11-2 and TRBJ1-1, the CDR3 gives the full variable domain: EAGVAQSPRYKIIEKRQSVAFWCNPISGHATLYWYQQILGQGPKLLIQFQNNGVVDDSQLPKDRFSAERLKGVDSTLKIQPAKLEDSAVYLCASSELAAGAGRTFFGQGTRLTVV.